One and the same sample provided the 6 T cell receptor beta chains below, sequenced in a study of response to subunit inactivated influenza vaccine. TCRdb re-called the RT-PCR reads with MiXCR, one entry per CDR3 protein. The repertoire includes 550,000 to 600,000 distinct CDR3 sequences, 10% to 15% of them detected once, and more than 8.5% sits in the top ten. Sample: PBMCs from blood, taken on the day of vaccination. The receptors were sampled from a man aged 50 to 60 who received an inactivated influenza vaccine.

This clonotype was seen repeatedly, ten times or more. V is TRBV5-1 and J is TRBJ2-1; 7 nucleotides agree with TRBD1. CDR3 length: 15 residues. V lost 3 bases and J lost 3; bases outside the gene matches: 6. CDR1 SGHRS and CDR2 YFSETQ come from the germline V gene. CDR3 sequence: CASSSPGTDYNEQFF. The CDR3 bases are TGCGCCAGCAGCTCCCCCGGGACAGACTACAATGAGCAGTTCTTC.

In this sample, this clonotype turned up a few times. The gene calls are TRBV28 and TRBJ2-1, with 9 bases that match TRBD1. Trimming removed 6 bases from V and 3 bases from J; junction bases left unmatched: 6. The CDR3 has 15 residues. Germline CDR1 is MDHEN and CDR2 is SYDVKM. CDR3 sequence (DNA): TGTGCCAGCAGAACTCCGGGACAGGGCTACAATGAGCAGTTCTTC. This gives the protein CASRTPGQGYNEQFF.

This clonotype has at least ten counts. The chain uses TRBV6-5 and TRBJ1-2; D remains ambiguous. This CDR3 comprises 14 residues. The V and J ends lost 3 bases and 0 bases respectively, with 8 bases between them. Germline V CDR1 and CDR2: MNHEY, SVGAGI. CDR3 amino acids: CASSYRATNYGYTF. In DNA, the CDR3 is TGTGCCAGCAGTTATCGGGCCACTAACTATGGCTACACCTTC.

The rearrangement uses TRBV4-2 and TRBJ2-2; 10 positions agree with TRBD2. Germline V gene data show CDR1 as LGHNA and CDR2 as YNFKEQ. V trimming: 0 bases; J trimming: 7 bases; junction bases outside the gene matches: 8. This CDR3 spans 17 amino acids. The CDR3 coding sequence is TGTGCCAGCAGCCAAGATAGGACTAGCGGATCGGGCGGGGAGCTGTTTTTT. This codes for CASSQDRTSGSGGELFF.

This clonotype was seen repeatedly, ten times or more. The chain carries TRBV6-2 or TRBV6-3 and TRBJ1-1, with D maybe TRBD1 (6 bases). Trimming took 2 bases from V and 7 from J, leaving 11 bases between them. Germline V lookup: CDR1 MNHEY, CDR2 SVGEGT. The CDR3 has 13 residues. The CDR3 protein is CASSYSAGVEAFF. CDR3 sequence (DNA): TGTGCCAGCAGTTACAGCGCAGGGGTTGAAGCTTTCTTT.

This clonotype appeared many times. The chain uses TRBV7-2 and TRBJ2-1, with TRBD2 matching over 11 bases. The trim removed 1 base at V and 4 bases at J, leaving 3 bases unmatched. Germline V gene data show CDR1 as SGHTA and CDR2 as FQGNSA. The CDR3 has 16 amino acids. The CDR3 region has the DNA TGTGCCAGCAGCTTAGTAGCGGGAGGGACTTACAATGAGCAGTTCTTC. Encoded protein: CASSLVAGGTYNEQFF.